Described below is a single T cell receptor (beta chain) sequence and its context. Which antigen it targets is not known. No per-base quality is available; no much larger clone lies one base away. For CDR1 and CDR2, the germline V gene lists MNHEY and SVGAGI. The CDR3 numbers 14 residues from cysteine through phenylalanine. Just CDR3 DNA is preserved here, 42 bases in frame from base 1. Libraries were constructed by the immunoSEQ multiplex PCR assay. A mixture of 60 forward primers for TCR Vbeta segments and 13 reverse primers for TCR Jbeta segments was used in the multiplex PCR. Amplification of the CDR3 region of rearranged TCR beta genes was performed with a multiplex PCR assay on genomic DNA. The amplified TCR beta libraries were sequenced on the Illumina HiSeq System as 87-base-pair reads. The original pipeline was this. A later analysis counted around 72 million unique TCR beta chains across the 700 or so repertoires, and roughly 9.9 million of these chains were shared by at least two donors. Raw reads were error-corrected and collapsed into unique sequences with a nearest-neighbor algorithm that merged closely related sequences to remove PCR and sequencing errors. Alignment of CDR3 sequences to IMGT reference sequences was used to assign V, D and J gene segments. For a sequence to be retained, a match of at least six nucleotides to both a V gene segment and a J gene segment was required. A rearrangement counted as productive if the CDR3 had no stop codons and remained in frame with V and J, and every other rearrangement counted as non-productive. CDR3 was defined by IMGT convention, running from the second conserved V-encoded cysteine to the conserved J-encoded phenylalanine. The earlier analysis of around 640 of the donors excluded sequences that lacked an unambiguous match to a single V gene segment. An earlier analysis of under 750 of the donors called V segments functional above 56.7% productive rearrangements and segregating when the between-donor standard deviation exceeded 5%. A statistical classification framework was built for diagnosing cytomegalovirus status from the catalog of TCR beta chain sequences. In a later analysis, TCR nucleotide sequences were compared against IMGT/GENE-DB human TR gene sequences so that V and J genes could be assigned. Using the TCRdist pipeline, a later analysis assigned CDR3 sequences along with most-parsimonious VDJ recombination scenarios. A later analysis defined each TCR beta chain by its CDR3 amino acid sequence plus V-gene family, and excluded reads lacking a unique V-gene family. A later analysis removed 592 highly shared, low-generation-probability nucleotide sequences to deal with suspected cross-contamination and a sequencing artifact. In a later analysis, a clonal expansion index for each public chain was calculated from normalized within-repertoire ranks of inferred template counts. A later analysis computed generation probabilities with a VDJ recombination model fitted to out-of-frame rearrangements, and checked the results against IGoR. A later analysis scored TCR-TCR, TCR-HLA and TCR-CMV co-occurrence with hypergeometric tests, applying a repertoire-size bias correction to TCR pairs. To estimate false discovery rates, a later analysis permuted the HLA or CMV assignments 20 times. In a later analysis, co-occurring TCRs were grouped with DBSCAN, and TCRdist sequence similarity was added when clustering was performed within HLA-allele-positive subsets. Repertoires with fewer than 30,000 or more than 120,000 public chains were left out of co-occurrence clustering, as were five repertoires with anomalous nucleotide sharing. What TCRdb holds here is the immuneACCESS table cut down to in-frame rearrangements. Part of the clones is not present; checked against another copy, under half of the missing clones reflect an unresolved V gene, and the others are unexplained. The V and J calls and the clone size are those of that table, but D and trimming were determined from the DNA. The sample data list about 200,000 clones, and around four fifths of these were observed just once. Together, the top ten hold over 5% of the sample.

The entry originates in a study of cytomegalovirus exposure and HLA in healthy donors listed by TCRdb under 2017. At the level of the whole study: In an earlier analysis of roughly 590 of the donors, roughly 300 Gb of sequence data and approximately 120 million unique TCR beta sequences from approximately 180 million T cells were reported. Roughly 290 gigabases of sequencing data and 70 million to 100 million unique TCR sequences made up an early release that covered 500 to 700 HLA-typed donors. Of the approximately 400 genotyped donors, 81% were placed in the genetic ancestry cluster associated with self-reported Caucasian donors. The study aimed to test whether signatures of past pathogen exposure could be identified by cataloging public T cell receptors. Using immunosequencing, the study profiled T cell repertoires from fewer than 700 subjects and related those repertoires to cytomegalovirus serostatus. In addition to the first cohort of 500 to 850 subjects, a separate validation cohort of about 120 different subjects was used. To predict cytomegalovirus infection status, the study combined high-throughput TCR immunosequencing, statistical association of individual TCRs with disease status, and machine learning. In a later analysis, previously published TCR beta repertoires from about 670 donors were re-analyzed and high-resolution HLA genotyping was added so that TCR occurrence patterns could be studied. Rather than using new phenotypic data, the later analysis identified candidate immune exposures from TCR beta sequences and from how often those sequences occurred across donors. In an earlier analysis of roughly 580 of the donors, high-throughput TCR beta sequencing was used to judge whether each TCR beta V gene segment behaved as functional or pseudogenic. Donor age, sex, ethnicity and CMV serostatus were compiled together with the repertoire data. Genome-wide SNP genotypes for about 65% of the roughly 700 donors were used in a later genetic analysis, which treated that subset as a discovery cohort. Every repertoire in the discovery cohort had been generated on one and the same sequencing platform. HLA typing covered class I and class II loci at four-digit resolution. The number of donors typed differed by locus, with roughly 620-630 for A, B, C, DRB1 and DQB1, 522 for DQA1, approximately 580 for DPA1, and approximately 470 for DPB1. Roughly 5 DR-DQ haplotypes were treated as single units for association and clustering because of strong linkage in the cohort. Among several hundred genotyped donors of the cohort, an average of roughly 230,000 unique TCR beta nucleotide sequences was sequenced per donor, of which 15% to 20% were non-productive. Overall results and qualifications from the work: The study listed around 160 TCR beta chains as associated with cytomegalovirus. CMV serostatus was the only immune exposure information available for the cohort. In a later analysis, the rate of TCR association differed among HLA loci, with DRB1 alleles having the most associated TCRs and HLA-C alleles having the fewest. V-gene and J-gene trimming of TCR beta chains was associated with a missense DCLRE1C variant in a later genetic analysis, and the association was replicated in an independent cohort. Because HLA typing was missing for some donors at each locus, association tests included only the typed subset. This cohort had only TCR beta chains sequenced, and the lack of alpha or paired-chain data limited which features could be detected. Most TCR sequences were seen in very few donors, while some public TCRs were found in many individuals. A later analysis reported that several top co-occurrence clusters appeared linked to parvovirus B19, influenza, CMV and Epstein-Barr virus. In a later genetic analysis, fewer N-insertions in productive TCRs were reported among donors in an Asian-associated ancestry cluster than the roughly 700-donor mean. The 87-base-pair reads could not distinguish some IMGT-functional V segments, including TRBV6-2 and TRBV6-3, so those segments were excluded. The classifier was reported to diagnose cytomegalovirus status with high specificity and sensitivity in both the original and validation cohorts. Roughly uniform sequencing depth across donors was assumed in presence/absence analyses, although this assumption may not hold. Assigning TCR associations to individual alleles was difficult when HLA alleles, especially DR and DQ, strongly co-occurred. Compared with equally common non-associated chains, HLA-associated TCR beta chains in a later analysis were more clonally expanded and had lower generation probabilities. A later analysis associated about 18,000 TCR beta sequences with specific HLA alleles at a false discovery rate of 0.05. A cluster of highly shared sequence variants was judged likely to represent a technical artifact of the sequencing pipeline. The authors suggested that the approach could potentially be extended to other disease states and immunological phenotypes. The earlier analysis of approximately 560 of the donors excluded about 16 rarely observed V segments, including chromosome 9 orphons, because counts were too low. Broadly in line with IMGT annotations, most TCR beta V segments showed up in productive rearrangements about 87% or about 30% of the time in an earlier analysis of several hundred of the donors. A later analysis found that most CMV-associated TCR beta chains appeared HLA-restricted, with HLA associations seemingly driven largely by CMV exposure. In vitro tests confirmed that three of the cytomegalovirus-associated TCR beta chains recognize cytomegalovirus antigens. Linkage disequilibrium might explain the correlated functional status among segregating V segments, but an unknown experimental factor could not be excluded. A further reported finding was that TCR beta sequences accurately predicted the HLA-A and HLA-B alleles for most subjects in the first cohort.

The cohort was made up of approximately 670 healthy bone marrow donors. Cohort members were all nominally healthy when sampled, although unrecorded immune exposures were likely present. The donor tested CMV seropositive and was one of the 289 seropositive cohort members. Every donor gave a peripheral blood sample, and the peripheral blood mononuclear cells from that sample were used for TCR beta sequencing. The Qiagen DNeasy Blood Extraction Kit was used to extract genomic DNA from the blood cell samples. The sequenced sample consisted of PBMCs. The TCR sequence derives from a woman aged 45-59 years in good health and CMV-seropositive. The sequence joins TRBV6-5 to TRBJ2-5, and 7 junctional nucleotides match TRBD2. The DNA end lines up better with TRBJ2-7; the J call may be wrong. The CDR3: CASSRGTKTYEQYF. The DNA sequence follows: TGTGCCAGCAGTCGGGGGACTAAAACTTACGAGCAGTACTTC.